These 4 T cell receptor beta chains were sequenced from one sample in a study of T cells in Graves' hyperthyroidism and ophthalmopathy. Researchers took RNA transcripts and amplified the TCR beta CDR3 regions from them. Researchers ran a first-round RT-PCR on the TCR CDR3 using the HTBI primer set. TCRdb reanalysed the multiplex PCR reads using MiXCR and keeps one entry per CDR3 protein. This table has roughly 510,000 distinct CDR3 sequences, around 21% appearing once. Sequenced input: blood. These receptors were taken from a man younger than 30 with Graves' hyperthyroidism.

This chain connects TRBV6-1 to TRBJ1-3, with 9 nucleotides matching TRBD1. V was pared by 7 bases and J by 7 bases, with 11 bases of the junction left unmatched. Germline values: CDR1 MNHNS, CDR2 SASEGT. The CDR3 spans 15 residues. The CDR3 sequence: CASKLRDRDRNTIYF. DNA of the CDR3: TGTGCCAGCAAACTTCGGGACAGGGATCGGAACACCATATATTTT.

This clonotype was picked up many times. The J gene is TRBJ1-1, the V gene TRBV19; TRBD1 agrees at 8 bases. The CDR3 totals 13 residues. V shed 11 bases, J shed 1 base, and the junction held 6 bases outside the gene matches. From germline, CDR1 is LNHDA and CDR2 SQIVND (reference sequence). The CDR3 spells CAVRQGWNTEAFF. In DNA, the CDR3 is TGTGCCGTACGACAGGGGTGGAACACTGAAGCTTTCTTT.

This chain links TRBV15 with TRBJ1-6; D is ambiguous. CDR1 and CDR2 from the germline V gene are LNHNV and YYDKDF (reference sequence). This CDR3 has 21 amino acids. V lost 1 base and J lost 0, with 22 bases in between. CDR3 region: CATSRAKPVWGGSSYNSPLHF. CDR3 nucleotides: TGTGCCACCAGCAGAGCCAAACCGGTTTGGGGAGGGAGCTCCTATAATTCACCCCTCCACTTT.

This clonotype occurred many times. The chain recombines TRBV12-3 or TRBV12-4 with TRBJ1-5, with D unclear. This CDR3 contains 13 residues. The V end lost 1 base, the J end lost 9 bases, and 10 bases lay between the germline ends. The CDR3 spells CASSLEEGRPQHF. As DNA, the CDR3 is TGTGCCAGCAGTTTAGAGGAAGGGCGGCCCCAGCATTTT.